Below, 21 T cell receptor beta chains from the same sample are listed, as sequenced in a study of T cells in Graves' hyperthyroidism and ophthalmopathy. Amplified regions were TCR beta CDR3 sequences from RNA transcripts. HTBI primers were used for first-round RT-PCR of the TCR CDR3. TCRdb recomputed calls from the multiplex PCR reads with MiXCR, one row per CDR3 protein. Of 130,000 or so distinct CDR3 sequences listed, approximately 20% are singletons. The specimen was blood. These receptors were collected from a woman aged 45-60 years with Graves' hyperthyroidism that later progressed to Graves' ophthalmopathy.

The sample holds many counts of this clonotype. V and J are TRBV7-2 and TRBJ2-3; 11 nucleotides line up with TRBD2. This CDR3 is built from 16 residues. The J segment lost 5 bases and the V segment lost 4 bases, leaving 8 bases of the junction unmatched. Per germline, CDR1 SGHTA and CDR2 FQGNSA. In nucleotides, the CDR3 is TGTGCCAGCAGCTCCCTTAGCGGGGGGGGCATAGATACGCAGTATTTT. The encoded protein is CASSSLSGGGIDTQYF. The full variable domain, rest sourced from reference TRBV7-2 and TRBJ2-3, is GAGVSQSPSNKVTEKGKDVELRCDPISGHTALYWYRQSLGQGLEFLIYFQGNSAPDKSGLPSDRFSAERTGGSVSTLTIQRTQQEDSAVYLCASSSLSGGGIDTQYFGPGTRLTVL.

Concerning this clonotype itself: A much larger clone is a single base away; this may be a read error. The chain links TRBV9 to TRBJ2-1; TRBD1 agrees at 9 bases. The CDR3 totals 17 residues. Germline V gene data show CDR1 as SGDLS and CDR2 as YYNGEE. The CDR3 protein is CAGSVAKGQGRVNEQFF. CDR3 nucleotide sequence: TGTGCCGGCAGCGTAGCTAAGGGACAGGGTAGAGTCAATGAGCAGTTCTTC.

The rearrangement uses TRBV7-6 and TRBJ1-5; D is possibly TRBD1 (5 bases). CDR1 is SGHVS and CDR2 is FNYEAQ in the germline V gene. Trimming took 1 base from V and 6 from J, leaving 16 bases between them. The CDR3 is 16 amino acids. The CDR3 DNA follows: TGTGCCAGCAGCTTAGAGGGGCGGGCTGAATCTCAGCCCCAGCATTTT. Residues: CASSLEGRAESQPQHF.

In its sample, this clonotype was seen many times. The V gene is TRBV28, the J gene TRBJ2-5; 11 bases agree with TRBD2. The CDR3 is made up of 15 amino acids. CDR1 is MDHEN, CDR2 SYDVKM, per germline. The junction had 6 bases not matched to a gene; V was cut back by 5 bases and J by 4 bases. CDR3 sequence reads: CASSLLAGGRETQYF. CDR3 coding DNA: TGTGCCAGCAGTCTGTTAGCGGGAGGGAGAGAGACCCAGTACTTC.

This clonotype was seen just once. This chain joins TRBV14 and TRBJ1-2; D possibly corresponds to TRBD1 (6 bases). Germline CDR1 reads SGHDN; CDR2 reads FVKESK. The CDR3 length is 15 residues. V dropped 0 bases and J dropped 4 bases, with 12 bases sitting between them. The CDR3: CASSQDNGRGYGYTF. The CDR3 DNA is TGTGCCAGCAGCCAAGATAACGGCAGGGGCTATGGCTACACCTTC.

In its sample, this clonotype was seen many times. V gene TRBV28 combines with J gene TRBJ1-1; D remains ambiguous. This CDR3 has 15 amino acids. V lost 2 bases and J lost 2, with 12 bases in between. Germline CDR1 and CDR2: MDHEN and SYDVKM. CDR3 DNA sequence: TGTGCCAGCAGTTTAACGACCCCCGGAAACACTGAAGCTTTCTTT. This codes for CASSLTTPGNTEAFF.

The sample holds many counts of this clonotype. The chain carries TRBV12-3 or TRBV12-4 and TRBJ1-2; weak D call: TRBD1 (6 bases). The CDR3 contains 13 residues. V was clipped by 4 bases and J by 2 bases, with 8 bases between them. CDR3 DNA sequence: TGTGCCAGCAGTTCAACAGGGAACTATGGCTACACCTTC. This gives the protein CASSSTGNYGYTF.

This clonotype was seen repeatedly, ten times or more. This rearrangement joins TRBV28 to TRBJ2-7; a possible D gene is TRBD2 (5 bases). Trimming cost V 5 bases and J 4 bases, with 15 bases left between them. CDR1 and CDR2 (germline): MDHEN, SYDVKM. The CDR3 has 14 amino acids. This CDR3 reads CASSPMAGLYEQYF. For the CDR3, the DNA is TGTGCCAGCAGTCCCATGGCGGGCCTATACGAGCAGTACTTC. Variable domain in full (rest from reference TRBV28 and TRBJ2-7): DVKVTQSSRYLVKRTGEKVFLECVQDMDHENMFWYRQDPGLGLRLIYFSYDVKMKEKGDIPEGYSVSREKKERFSLILESASTNQTSMYLCASSPMAGLYEQYFGPGTRLTVT.

The rearrangement links TRBV7-2 to TRBJ2-5; D is ambiguous. With 5 bases removed from V and 5 bases from J, the gap between germline ends came to 12 bases. The CDR3 is 13 amino acids. Per germline, CDR1 SGHTA and CDR2 FQGNSA. CDR3 nucleotides: TGTGCCAGCAGCAAAAAGGGTTCGGAGACCCAGTACTTC. Translation gives CASSKKGSETQYF.

This clonotype was counted at least ten times. CDR3 nucleotides: TGTGCCAGCAGTCGCGATGTGGCGGTGAGGCAGTATTTT. Translated: CASSRDVAVRQYF. The rearrangement links TRBV12-3 or TRBV12-4 to TRBJ2-3; no clear D. The CDR3 length is 13 residues. Trimming took off 5 bases at V and 11 bases at J, with 17 bases between the two ends.

The chain couples TRBV5-1 to TRBJ2-7; TRBD1 agrees at 11 bases. Looked up from germline, CDR1 is SGHRS and CDR2 is YFSETQ. The CDR3 extends over 13 amino acids. The V segment lost 7 bases and the J segment 5 bases; nucleotides outside the gene matches: 5. The CDR3 here is CASQGQGVDEQYF. CDR3 nucleotides: TGCGCCAGCCAGGGACAGGGGGTTGACGAGCAGTACTTC.

This clonotype was seen at least ten times. The chain combines TRBV28 with TRBJ2-4, with TRBD2 identical over 7 bases. CDR1 MDHEN and CDR2 SYDVKM come from the germline V gene. V was pared by 2 bases and J by 2 bases, with 9 bases of the junction left unmatched. CDR3 size: 17 residues. The DNA of the CDR3 is TGTGCCAGCAGTTTAACCGGCGGGAGTAAGTCCAAAAACATTCAGTACTTC. This translates into CASSLTGGSKSKNIQYF.

J is TRBJ2-2 and V is TRBV3-1, with 12 bases matching TRBD2. CDR1 is LGHDT, CDR2 YNNKEL, per germline (reference sequence). The CDR3 totals 17 residues. J gave up 0 bases and V 3 bases, and 2 bases lay outside the gene matches. CDR3 region: CASSQGLAGTNTGELFF. In DNA form, the CDR3 reads TGTGCCAGCAGCCAGGGACTAGCGGGCACGAACACCGGGGAGCTGTTTTTT. The full variable domain, in which reference TRBV3-1 and TRBJ2-2 provide the parts outside the CDR3, is DTAVSQTPKYLVTQMGNDKSIKCEQNLGHDTMYWYKQDSKKFLKIMFSYNNKELIINETVPNRFSPKSPDKAHLNLHINSLELGDSAVYFCASSQGLAGTNTGELFFGEGSRLTVL.

This clonotype was seen at least ten times. V and J are TRBV11-2 and TRBJ1-1; D possibly corresponds to TRBD1 (5 bases). This CDR3 is 14 amino acids long. V lost 7 bases to trimming and J lost 5 bases, with 17 bases between them. The V gene's germline CDR1 is SGHAT and CDR2 FQNNGV. CDR3 in DNA: TGTGCCAGCACCCCCGGGGCCCCGAATACTGAAGCTTTCTTT. Protein product: CASTPGAPNTEAFF.

This clonotype was detected a few times. CDR3 region: CASKLTLGRGHSTEAFF. CDR3 nucleotides: TGCGCCAGCAAGCTCACCCTCGGCAGGGGGCATTCGACTGAAGCTTTCTTT. The chain uses TRBV5-1 and TRBJ1-1; 8 bases are shared with TRBD1. The CDR3 length is 17 residues. Germline loops: CDR1 SGHRS, CDR2 YFSETQ. Losses at the gene ends were 6 bases for V and 5 bases for J; bases not matched to a gene: 18.

This clonotype was found many times. V usage is TRBV28 and J usage is TRBJ2-7; perhaps D is TRBD1 or TRBD2 (6 bases each). V shed 8 bases and J shed 3 bases, with 14 bases lying between them. Germline loops: CDR1 MDHEN, CDR2 SYDVKM. This CDR3 is built from 13 residues. CDR3 sequence (DNA): TGTGCCAGCGCGGAGGGGGGCCACTACGAGCAGTACTTC. It yields the protein CASAEGGHYEQYF.

This clonotype was detected ten times or more. The chain employs TRBV20-1 and TRBJ2-5; D remains ambiguous. V was cut by 2 bases and J by 5 bases, with 9 bases left in between. CDR3 length equals 12 residues. The V gene's germline CDR1 is DFQATT and CDR2 SNEGSKA (reference sequence). The CDR3 spells CSARPSSETQYF. The DNA of the CDR3 is TGCAGTGCTAGACCCAGTAGTGAGACCCAGTACTTC.

This clonotype was counted at least ten times. This chain joins TRBV20-1 and TRBJ2-7; D might be TRBD1 or TRBD2, each matching 5 bases. The CDR3 has 13 residues. In germline, CDR1 is DFQATT, CDR2 SNEGSKA (reference sequence). With 3 bases removed from V and 5 bases from J, the gap between germline ends came to 14 bases. CDR3 coding DNA: TGCAGTGCTAGTTCGGGACCCGGAAACGAGCAGTACTTC. It translates to CSASSGPGNEQYF.

This clonotype was detected only a few times. The chain couples TRBV19 to TRBJ2-2; no clear D. The ends were cut back, 3 bases at V and 0 bases at J, with 11 bases in the middle. The germline CDR1 and CDR2 sequences are LNHDA and SQIVND (reference sequence). CDR3 length equals 16 residues. The CDR3 DNA sequence: TGTGCCAGTAGTATTCGGGCAGGTGCGAACACCGGGGAGCTGTTTTTT. The encoded protein is CASSIRAGANTGELFF.

This clonotype was counted ten times or more. One end of the junction does not line up with germline, which may come from a read error. V gene TRBV2 combines with J gene TRBJ2-1; possible D gene TRBD1, 6 bases. Germline CDR1 reads SNHLY; CDR2 reads FYNNEI. The CDR3 runs to 15 residues. CDR3 nucleotide sequence: TGTGCCAGCAGAGAAGACAGGTTTGTCTACAATGAGCAGTTCTTC. Protein: CASREDRFVYNEQFF.

Comments on this clonotype: At one end, the junction sequence differs from germline, possibly due to a read error. The gene calls are TRBV12-3 or TRBV12-4 and TRBJ2-5, with D perhaps matching TRBD1 (5 bases). The CDR3 totals 14 residues. The CDR3 DNA sequence: TGTGCCAGCAGTTCGCCAGGGTACCAAGAGGCCCAGTACTTC. This codes for CASSSPGYQEAQYF.